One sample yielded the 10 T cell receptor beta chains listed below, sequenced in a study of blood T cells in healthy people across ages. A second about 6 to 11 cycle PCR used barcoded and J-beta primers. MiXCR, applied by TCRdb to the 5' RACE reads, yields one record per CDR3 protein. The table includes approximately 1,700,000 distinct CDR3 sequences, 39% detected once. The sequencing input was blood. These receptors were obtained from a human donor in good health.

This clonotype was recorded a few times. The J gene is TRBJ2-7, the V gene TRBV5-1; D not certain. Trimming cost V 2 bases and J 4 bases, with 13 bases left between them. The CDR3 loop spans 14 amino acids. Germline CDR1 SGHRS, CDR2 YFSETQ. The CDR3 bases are TGCGCCAGCAGCTTCGGCAGGAGCGATTACGAGCAGTACTTC. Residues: CASSFGRSDYEQYF.

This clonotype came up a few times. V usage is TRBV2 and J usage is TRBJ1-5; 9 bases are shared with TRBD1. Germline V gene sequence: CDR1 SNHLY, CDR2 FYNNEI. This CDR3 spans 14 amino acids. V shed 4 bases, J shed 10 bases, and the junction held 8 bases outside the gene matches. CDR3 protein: CASSATDRGVPQHF. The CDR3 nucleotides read TGTGCCAGCAGTGCAACGGACAGGGGAGTCCCCCAGCATTTT.

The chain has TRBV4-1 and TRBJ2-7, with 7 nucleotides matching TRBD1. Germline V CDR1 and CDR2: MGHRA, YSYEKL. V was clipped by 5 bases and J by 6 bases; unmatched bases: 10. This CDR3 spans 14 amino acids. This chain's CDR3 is CASSTRGHDGEQYF. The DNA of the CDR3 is TGCGCCAGCAGCACGAGGGGGCATGACGGCGAGCAGTACTTC.

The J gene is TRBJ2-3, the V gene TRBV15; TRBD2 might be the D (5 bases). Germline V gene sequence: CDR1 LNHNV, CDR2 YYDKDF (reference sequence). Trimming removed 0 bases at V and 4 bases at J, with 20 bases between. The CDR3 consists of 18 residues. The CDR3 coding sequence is TGTGCCACCAGCAGAGATGGGATCTCCAGGACGAGGGCAGATACGCAGTATTTT. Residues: CATSRDGISRTRADTQYF.

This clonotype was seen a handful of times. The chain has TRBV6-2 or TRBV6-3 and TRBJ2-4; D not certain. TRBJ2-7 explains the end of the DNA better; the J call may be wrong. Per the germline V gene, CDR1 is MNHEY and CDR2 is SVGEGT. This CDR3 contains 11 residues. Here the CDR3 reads CASTHLNEQYF. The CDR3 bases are TGTGCCAGCACTCACCTAAACGAGCAGTACTTC.

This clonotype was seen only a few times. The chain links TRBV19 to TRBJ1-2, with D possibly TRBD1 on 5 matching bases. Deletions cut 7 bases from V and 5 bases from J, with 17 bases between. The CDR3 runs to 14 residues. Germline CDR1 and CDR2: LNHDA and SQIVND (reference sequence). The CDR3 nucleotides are TGTGCCAGTACCCCCGATGGGACCGCTTATGGCTACACCTTC. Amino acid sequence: CASTPDGTAYGYTF.

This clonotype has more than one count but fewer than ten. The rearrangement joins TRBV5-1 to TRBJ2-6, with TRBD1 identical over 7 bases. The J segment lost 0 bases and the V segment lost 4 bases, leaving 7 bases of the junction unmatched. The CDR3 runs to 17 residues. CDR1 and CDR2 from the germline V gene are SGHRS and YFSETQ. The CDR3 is CASSPWTGSSGANVLTF. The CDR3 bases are TGCGCCAGCAGCCCATGGACAGGTTCCTCTGGGGCCAACGTCCTGACTTTC.

In DNA, the CDR3 is TGTGCCAGCAGCGTATCTAGTCAGAGCTCCTACAATGAGCAGTTCTTC. Amino acid sequence: CASSVSSQSSYNEQFF. The J gene is TRBJ2-1, the V gene TRBV9; D not certain. Trimming pared 1 base from V and 0 bases from J, leaving 11 bases between. This CDR3 has 16 residues. CDR1 is SGDLS and CDR2 is YYNGEE in the germline V gene.

The CDR3 loop reads CASSLNYKETQYF. CDR3 coding DNA: TGTGCCAGCAGCTTAAACTATAAAGAGACCCAGTACTTC. The chain uses TRBV7-3 and TRBJ2-5; no firm D call. CDR1 is SGHTA, CDR2 FQGTGA, per germline. The germline V and J ends were trimmed by 1 base and 3 bases, with 6 bases remaining between them. CDR3 length: 13 residues.

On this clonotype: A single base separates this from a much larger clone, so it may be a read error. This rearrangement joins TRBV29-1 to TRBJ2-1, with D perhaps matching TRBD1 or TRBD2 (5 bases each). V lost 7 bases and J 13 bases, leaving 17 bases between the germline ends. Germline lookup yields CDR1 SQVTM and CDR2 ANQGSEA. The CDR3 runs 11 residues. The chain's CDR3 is CSESVLGTQFF. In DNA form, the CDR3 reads TGCAGCGAATCGGTTCTGGGGACCCAGTTCTTC.